Listed below are T cell receptor beta chains from one sample, sequenced in a study of blood T cell repertoires in COVID-19. TCRdb's table, derived via immunoSEQ multiplex PCR, lists solely in-frame clones and lacks some. The sample contains some 390,000 clones, more than 70% of which appear only once. The sequenced material came from peripheral blood. The origin of the receptors is a woman aged 55-69 years with COVID-19, enrolled during active disease. Each CDR3 is given with its conserved first and last residue. The D gene is left open where the match is weak. Where a row states a size, it is once, few, many or the class of an expanded clone; other rows omit it.

CDR3 length,J gene,V gene,clone size,D gene,CDR3 DNA,CDR3 protein
12,TRBJ1-1,TRBV2,.,.,TGTGCCAGCAGGCAGGGTAACACTGAAGCTTTCTTT,CASRQGNTEAFF
14,TRBJ2-1,TRBV19,.,TRBD1,TGTGCCAGTTCAGGACAGGGCCAAAAAAATGAGCAGTTCTTC,CASSGQGQKNEQFF
11,TRBJ1-2,TRBV20-1,few,.,TGCAGTGCGAGGCTCTGGGATGGCTACACCTTC,CSARLWDGYTF
17,TRBJ1-1,TRBV10-3,once,TRBD1,TGTGCCATCAGTGACGCGGGGACAGGGGCCCGAAACACTGAAGCTTTCTTT,CAISDAGTGARNTEAFF
10,TRBJ2-1,TRBV20-1,.,.,TGCGGAACATACGGGAATGAGCAGTTCTTC,CGTYGNEQFF
18,TRBJ2-1,TRBV5-1,once,TRBD2,TGCGCCAGCAGCCACCCGACTAGCGGGGGAGATACCTACAATGAGCAGTTCTTC,CASSHPTSGGDTYNEQFF
12,TRBJ1-6,TRBV3-1/TRBV3-2,once,.,TGTGCCAGCAGCCAGGCCACAGGTTTCCTCCACTTT,CASSQATGFLHF
16,TRBJ1-3,TRBV6-1,few,.,TGTGCCAGCAGTGAACTCGTCCGGGGCTCTGGAAACACCATATATTTT,CASSELVRGSGNTIYF
15,TRBJ1-1,TRBV6-1,.,.,TGTGCCAGCAGTGAAGCTCGAGGAGGGCAGGTTTCAGCTTTCTTT,CASSEARGGQVSAFF
16,TRBJ2-7,TRBV28,.,.,TGTGCCAGCAGTCCCTCTGACGCAGGCAGCCCCTACGAGCAGTACTTC,CASSPSDAGSPYEQYF
15,TRBJ1-6,TRBV5-1,.,.,TGCGCCAGCAGCCCGGAGGGCAGCCAGAATTCACCCCTCCACTTT,CASSPEGSQNSPLHF
13,TRBJ1-1,TRBV5-6,.,TRBD1,TGTGCCAGCAGCTTAAGGGGGCGGACTGAAGCTTTCTTT,CASSLRGRTEAFF
14,TRBJ2-3,TRBV10-3,.,TRBD2,TGTGCCACCAACCTAGCGGCTAGCACAGATACGCAGTATTTT,CATNLAASTDTQYF
17,TRBJ2-3,TRBV5-4,.,.,TGTGCCAGCAGCTTGGGAGGGGGGGCCTGGAGCACAGATACGCAGTATTTT,CASSLGGGAWSTDTQYF
14,TRBJ1-2,TRBV5-4,.,TRBD1,TGTGCCAGCAGCTTCGGGACAGACGTCTATGGCTACACCTTC,CASSFGTDVYGYTF
17,TRBJ1-4,TRBV10-3,.,TRBD1,TGTGCCATCAGTGACCCGGGACAGGGAACGACTAATGAAAAACTGTTTTTT,CAISDPGQGTTNEKLFF
16,TRBJ2-2,TRBV7-3,.,.,TGTGCCAGCAGCCCCAACTCGGGGGTGGTCACCGGGGAGCTGTTTTTT,CASSPNSGVVTGELFF
15,TRBJ2-7,TRBV9,.,TRBD1,TGTGCCAGCAGCGTCTCCGGGACAGCTCCCTACGAGCAGTACTTC,CASSVSGTAPYEQYF
14,TRBJ1-4,TRBV28,few,.,TGTGCCAGCAGCTCCAGGGCAACTAATGAAAAACTGTTTTTT,CASSSRATNEKLFF
13,TRBJ2-1,TRBV27,.,.,TGTGCCAGCACCAAGTCGGGATTGAATGAGCAGTTCTTC,CASTKSGLNEQFF
14,TRBJ2-7,TRBV2,.,TRBD2,TGTGCCAGCAGTCCGACTAGCGGGGGGATCGAGCAGTACTTC,CASSPTSGGIEQYF
12,TRBJ2-7,TRBV11-2,.,.,TGTGCCAGCAGCCCGGAGGGCCACGAGCAGTACTTC,CASSPEGHEQYF
15,TRBJ2-7,TRBV1,.,.,TGCACCAGCAGCCCGGAGGACAGGGGGAACTACGAGCAGTACTTC,CTSSPEDRGNYEQYF
13,TRBJ1-1,TRBV6-5,few,.,TGTGCCAGCAGTATAAAGGGGTACACTGAAGCTTTCTTT,CASSIKGYTEAFF
16,TRBJ2-2,TRBV15,.,TRBD2,TGTGCCACCAGCAGAGATCCGGGGGGAGGGACCGGGGAGCTGTTTTTT,CATSRDPGGGTGELFF
15,TRBJ1-3,TRBV19,.,TRBD1,TGTGCCAGTAGTTTTAACAGGGGAAGAGGAAACACCATATATTTT,CASSFNRGRGNTIYF
13,TRBJ1-2,TRBV6-5,.,TRBD1,TGTGCCAGCAAGATACAGGGGGCGAGTGGCTACACCTTC,CASKIQGASGYTF
12,TRBJ1-1,TRBV6-5,.,.,TGTGCCAGCAGACCGACAGAAAGTGCAGCTTTCTTT,CASRPTESAAFF
16,TRBJ2-5,TRBV24-1,once,TRBD1,TGTGCCACCAGTGATACTGGACAGGGGCCGGGAGAGACCCAGTACTTC,CATSDTGQGPGETQYF
14,TRBJ1-1,TRBV18,.,.,TGTGCCAGCCTACCAAAGGGGGTTAACACTGAAGCTTTCTTT,CASLPKGVNTEAFF
13,TRBJ2-5,TRBV18,.,TRBD2,TGTGCCAGCTCCGGGGGGGTTCAAGAGACCCAGTACTTC,CASSGGVQETQYF
13,TRBJ2-7,TRBV18,.,.,TGTGCCAGCTCACCTACAGGCTCCTACGAGCAGTACTTC,CASSPTGSYEQYF
14,TRBJ1-6,TRBV7-3,.,TRBD1,TGTGCCAGCAGCCTCGACAGGGCGGATTCACCCCTCCACTTT,CASSLDRADSPLHF
14,TRBJ2-3,TRBV7-7,.,TRBD1,TGTGCCAGCAGCTCGGGGACAGGGGGGGATACGCAGTATTTT,CASSSGTGGDTQYF
15,TRBJ2-7,TRBV29-1,.,.,TGCAGCGTTCTCCAGCTGCAGGACAGACACTACGAGCAGTACTTC,CSVLQLQDRHYEQYF
10,TRBJ2-7,TRBV12-3/TRBV12-4,.,.,TGTGCCAGCGGGGGGTACGAGCAGTACTTC,CASGGYEQYF
14,TRBJ2-1,TRBV4-2,.,TRBD2,TGTGCCAGCAGAGCAAGCGGGGGGCCCAATGAGCAGTTCTTC,CASRASGGPNEQFF
15,TRBJ2-5,TRBV15,.,.,TGTGCCACCAGCAGAGATCCCGGGAAACAAGAGACCCAGTACTTC,CATSRDPGKQETQYF
13,TRBJ1-2,TRBV18,.,.,TGTGCCAGCTCCCCTGGACAGACTCCCGGCTACACCTTC,CASSPGQTPGYTF
13,TRBJ1-2,TRBV6-1,.,.,TGTGCCAGCAGTGAATGGGGGCTCTATGGCTACACCTTC,CASSEWGLYGYTF
15,TRBJ1-1,TRBV6-6,.,.,TGTGCCAGCGTCACGGGGGGGGCGCGGGACACTGAAGCTTTCTTT,CASVTGGARDTEAFF
12,TRBJ2-3,TRBV27,.,.,TGTGCCAGCAGTGCGTTGAAAGATACGCAGTATTTT,CASSALKDTQYF
14,TRBJ2-5,TRBV7-3,.,.,TGTGCCAGCAGCTTATTACGTAATGGCGAGACCCAGTACTTC,CASSLLRNGETQYF
14,TRBJ1-4,TRBV28,.,.,TGTGCCAGCAGTTCCCCGCCAGGGAACGAAAAACTGTTTTTT,CASSSPPGNEKLFF
16,TRBJ1-1,TRBV6-5,.,.,TGTGCCAGCAGTTACCGGACAGCCGGGGTGAACACTGAAGCTTTCTTT,CASSYRTAGVNTEAFF
13,TRBJ1-1,TRBV12-3/TRBV12-4,.,TRBD1,TGTGCCAGCAGTGGGACAGTGAACACTGAAGCTTTCTTT,CASSGTVNTEAFF
15,TRBJ2-7,TRBV5-4,.,.,TGTGCCAGCAGCTTGGTGGACGCGGGGATCAACGAGCAGTACTTC,CASSLVDAGINEQYF
16,TRBJ2-1,TRBV19,.,TRBD1,TGTGCCAGTAGTTCCGGGACAGGGGGATCTTACAATGAGCAGTTCTTC,CASSSGTGGSYNEQFF
14,TRBJ2-4,TRBV15,.,.,TGTGCCACCAGCAGTCTAATAGCCAAAAACATTCAGTACTTC,CATSSLIAKNIQYF
14,TRBJ1-2,TRBV19,.,.,TGTGCCAGTAGTATAGATCCTTTTAACTATGGCTACACCTTC,CASSIDPFNYGYTF
14,TRBJ2-7,TRBV9,.,TRBD2,TGTGCCAGCAGCGTATCGGGGGGAACCTACGAGCAGTACTTC,CASSVSGGTYEQYF
13,TRBJ1-2,TRBV3-1/TRBV3-2,many,.,TGTGCCAGCAGCCCCCGCCAGGGAGGCGGCTACACCTTC,CASSPRQGGGYTF
16,TRBJ2-1,TRBV12-5,.,TRBD2,TGTGCTAGTGGTAGGACTAGCGGGGGTATCTACAATGAGCAGTTCTTC,CASGRTSGGIYNEQFF
15,TRBJ2-5,TRBV5-1,.,TRBD1,TGCGCCAGCAGCTCTCCGGACAGGGTTTGGGAGACCCAGTACTTC,CASSSPDRVWETQYF